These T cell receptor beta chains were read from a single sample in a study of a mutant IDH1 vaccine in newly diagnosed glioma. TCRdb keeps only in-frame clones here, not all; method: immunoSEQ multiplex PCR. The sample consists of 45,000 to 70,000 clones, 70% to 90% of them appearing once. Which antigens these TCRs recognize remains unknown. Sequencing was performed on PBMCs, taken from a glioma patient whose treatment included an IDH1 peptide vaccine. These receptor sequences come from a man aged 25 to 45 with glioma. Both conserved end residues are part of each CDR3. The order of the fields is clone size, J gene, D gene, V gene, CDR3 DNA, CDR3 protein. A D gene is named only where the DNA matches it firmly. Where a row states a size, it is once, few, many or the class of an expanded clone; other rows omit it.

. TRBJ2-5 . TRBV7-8 TGTGCCAGCAGCCAGGACGGTTCCCAAGAGACCCAGTACTTC CASSQDGSQETQYF
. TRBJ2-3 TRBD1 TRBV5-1 TGCGCCAGCAGCGGCCGGACAGGGAGCACAGATACGCAGTATTTT CASSGRTGSTDTQYF
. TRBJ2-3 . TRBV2 TGTGCCAGCAGCGGGGGACAAAACACAGATACGCAGTATTTT CASSGGQNTDTQYF
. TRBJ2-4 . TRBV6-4 TGTGCCAGCAGTCCTCCATCGGCTAGTTGGGCCAAAAACATTCAGTACTTC CASSPPSASWAKNIQYF
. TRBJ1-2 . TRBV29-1 TGCAGCGTTGAAAGCCAGATAAATGGCTACACCTTC CSVESQINGYTF
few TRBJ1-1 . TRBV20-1 TGCAGTGCTGGTCCGGAGACTGAAGCTTTCTTT CSAGPETEAFF
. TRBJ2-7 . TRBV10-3 TGTGCCATCAGTGAGTCCGACAACGAGCAGTACTTC CAISESDNEQYF
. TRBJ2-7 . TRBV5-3 TGTGCCAGTAAAACGGACCCGCCGCGGCACGAGCAGTACTTC CASKTDPPRHEQYF
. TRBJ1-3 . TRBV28 TGTGCCAGCGACAGCTCTGGAAACACCATATATTTT CASDSSGNTIYF
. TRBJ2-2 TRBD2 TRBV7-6 TGTGCCAGCAGCTTAGGCGGGGGGCGGACCGGGGAGCTGTTTTTT CASSLGGGRTGELFF
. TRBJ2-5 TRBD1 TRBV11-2 TGTGCCAGCAGCTTAGCCTATACAGGGGGCCATCACCCAGCAGGCGTCCAGTACTTC CASSLAYTGGHHPAGVQYF
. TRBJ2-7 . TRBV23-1 TGCGCCAGCAGTCAGGTACAGGGTCCCCTTACGGAGCAGTACTTC CASSQVQGPLTEQYF
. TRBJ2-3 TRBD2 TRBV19 TGTGCCAGTAGTATATTTGGAGGAACACAAGCGGGGGTCGCAGATACGCAGTATTTT CASSIFGGTQAGVADTQYF
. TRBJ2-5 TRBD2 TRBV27 TGTGCCAGCAGTTTAGGACTAGCGGGGAAAGAGACCCAGTACTTC CASSLGLAGKETQYF
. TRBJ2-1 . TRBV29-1 TGCAGCGTTTTGGGGGGTTGGAATGAGCAGTTCTTC CSVLGGWNEQFF
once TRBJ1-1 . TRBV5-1 TGCGCCAGCAGCTTGGTGGGGAAGTCGCGACGCACTGAAGCTTTCTTT CASSLVGKSRRTEAFF
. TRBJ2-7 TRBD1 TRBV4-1 TGCGCCAGCAGCCAAGGGCTGACAGGGAAACGGTACGAGCAGTACTTC CASSQGLTGKRYEQYF
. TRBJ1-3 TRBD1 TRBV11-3 TGTGCCAGCAGCTTGGGACAGGCGGGAAACACCATATATTTT CASSLGQAGNTIYF
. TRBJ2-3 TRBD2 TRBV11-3 TGTGCCAGTAGGAGCGGGGGCGAGGATACGCAGTATTTT CASRSGGEDTQYF
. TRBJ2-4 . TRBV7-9 TGTGCCAGCACCGGACCCCCCAACATTCAGTACTTC CASTGPPNIQYF
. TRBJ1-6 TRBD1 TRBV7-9 TGTGCCAGCAGCTTAGGTGCAGGGGGCTTGAATTCACCCCTCCACTTT CASSLGAGGLNSPLHF
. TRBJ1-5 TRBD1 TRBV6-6 TGTGCCACCCAACAGGGGGTCGACAATCAGCCCCAGCATTTT CATQQGVDNQPQHF
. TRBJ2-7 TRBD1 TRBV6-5 TGTGCCAGCAGTCGACAGGGTAAGAGCTCCTACGAGCAGTACTTC CASSRQGKSSYEQYF
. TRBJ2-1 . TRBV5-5 TGTGCCAGCAGCTTGGTAGAGGAGTACAATGAGCAGTTCTTC CASSLVEEYNEQFF
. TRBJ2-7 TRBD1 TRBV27 TGTGCCAGCAGTTCATCCAGGGGGCTCAGGGTGAAGGCCTACGAGCAGTACTTC CASSSSRGLRVKAYEQYF
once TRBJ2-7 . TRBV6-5 TGTGCCAGCAGCCCTGGGTCCCTCCGGGAGCAGTACTTC CASSPGSLREQYF
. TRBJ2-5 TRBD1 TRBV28 TGTGCCAGCAGTTGGTCCGGGACAGGGAAAGAGACCCAGTACTTC CASSWSGTGKETQYF
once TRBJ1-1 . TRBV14 TGTGCCAGCAGCCAAGGGATCACCACTGAAGCTTTCTTT CASSQGITTEAFF
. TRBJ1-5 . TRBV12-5 TGTGCTAGTGAGGGGGGGAATCAGCCCCAGCATTTT CASEGGNQPQHF
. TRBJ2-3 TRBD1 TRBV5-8 TGTGCCAGCAGCTTGGGTGCCCAGGGGGTGAGCACAGATACGCAGTATTTT CASSLGAQGVSTDTQYF
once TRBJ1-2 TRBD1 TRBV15 TGTGCCACCAGCTCCCCCGTAGCCACGCGCAGGGGGACAGGCTACACCTTC CATSSPVATRRGTGYTF
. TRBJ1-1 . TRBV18 TGTGCCAGCTCACCTGCCGGACAAAGGGTGACTGAAGCTTTCTTT CASSPAGQRVTEAFF
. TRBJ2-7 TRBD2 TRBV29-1 TGCAGCGTTTTAGTTAGGACTAGCGGGGCGGAAGAGCAGTACTTC CSVLVRTSGAEEQYF
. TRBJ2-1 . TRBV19 TGTGCCTCTGTCGCAGGGGAAGCTGGGAACAATGAGCAGTTCTTC CASVAGEAGNNEQFF
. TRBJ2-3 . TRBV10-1 TGCGCCAGCAGTAGAAGAGGGACAGATACGCAGTATTTT CASSRRGTDTQYF
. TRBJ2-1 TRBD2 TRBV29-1 TGCAGCGTGTGGAACCAGGGACTAGCGGGTTACAATGAGCAGTTCTTC CSVWNQGLAGYNEQFF
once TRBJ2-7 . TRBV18 TGTGCCAGCTCACCAGGACAGTCCTACGAGCAGTACTTC CASSPGQSYEQYF
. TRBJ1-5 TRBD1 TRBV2 TGTGCCAGCAGTGAGGTGACAGGGGATCAGCCCCAGCATTTT CASSEVTGDQPQHF
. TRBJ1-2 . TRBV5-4 TGTGCCAGCAGCTTTAGACAGTCGGGTAACTATGGCTACACCTTC CASSFRQSGNYGYTF
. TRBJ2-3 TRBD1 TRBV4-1 TGCGCCAGCAGCCGGACAGGGGGCAACGATGTAGATACGCAGTATTTT CASSRTGGNDVDTQYF
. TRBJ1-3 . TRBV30 TGTGCCTGGAGTGGGGGGGACTCTGGAAACACCATATATTTT CAWSGGDSGNTIYF